This TCR beta chain was observed in a study of cytomegalovirus exposure and HLA in healthy donors (dated by TCRdb to 2016 to 2017). Turning to the overall study: In an earlier analysis of under 600 of the donors, less than 350 Gb of sequence data and 117 million unique TCR beta sequences from about 179 million T cells were reported. Roughly 290 gigabases of sequencing data and 75 million to 85 million unique TCR sequences made up an early release that covered roughly 670 HLA-typed donors. Among the roughly 400 genotyped donors, around 81% belonged to the genetic ancestry cluster associated with self-reported Caucasian donors. The study aimed to test whether signatures of past pathogen exposure could be identified by cataloging public T cell receptors. The T cell repertoires of 700 or so subjects were profiled by immunosequencing and related to cytomegalovirus serostatus. In addition to the first cohort of approximately 670 subjects, a separate validation cohort of 120 different subjects was used. The study combined high-throughput TCR immunosequencing, statistical association of individual TCRs with disease status, and machine learning to predict cytomegalovirus infection status. A later analysis re-examined previously published TCR beta repertoires from about 670 donors and added high-resolution HLA genotyping to investigate patterns of TCR occurrence. The later analysis used no new phenotypic data to find candidate immune exposures, relying instead on TCR beta sequences and their occurrence across donors. To decide whether each TCR beta V gene segment behaved as functional or pseudogenic, an earlier analysis of approximately 600 of the donors relied on high-throughput TCR beta sequencing. Donor age, sex, ethnicity and CMV serostatus were compiled alongside the repertoire data. A later genetic analysis took genome-wide SNP genotypes for about 55% of the 666 donors and used that subset as a discovery cohort. All discovery cohort repertoires had been generated on a single sequencing platform. Both class I and class II loci were covered by HLA typing, at four-digit resolution. Typing coverage differed by locus: A, B, C, DRB1 and DQB1 were typed in roughly 620-630 donors, DQA1 in approximately 520, DPA1 in some 610, and DPB1 in 450 to 480. A few DR-DQ haplotypes were treated as single units for association and clustering because of strong linkage in the cohort. Among 300 to 500 genotyped donors of the cohort, an average of around 240,000 unique TCR beta nucleotide sequences was sequenced per donor, of which 15% to 20% were non-productive. The paper's findings and limits, for the study overall: The study gave a list of about 170 TCR beta chains associated with cytomegalovirus. A group of highly shared sequence variants was considered likely to be a technical artifact of the sequencing pipeline. In a later analysis, the rate of TCR association differed among HLA loci, with DRB1 alleles having the most associated TCRs and HLA-C alleles having the fewest. Compared with equally common non-associated chains, HLA-associated TCR beta chains in a later analysis were more clonally expanded and had lower generation probabilities. Most TCR sequences were seen in very few donors, while some public TCRs were found in many individuals. According to the authors, the approach could potentially be generalized to other disease states and immunological phenotypes. The 87-base-pair reads could not distinguish some IMGT-functional V segments, including TRBV6-2 and TRBV6-3, so those segments were excluded. Three of the identified cytomegalovirus-associated TCR beta chains were confirmed in vitro to be specific for cytomegalovirus antigens. In both the original and validation cohorts, the classifier was reported to diagnose cytomegalovirus status with high specificity and sensitivity. Broadly in line with IMGT annotations, most TCR beta V segments showed up in productive rearrangements about 87% or about 30% of the time in an earlier analysis of 450 to 600 of the donors. HLA typing was unavailable for some donors at each locus, so association tests used only the typed subset. Correlated functional status among segregating V segments might reflect linkage disequilibrium, but an unknown experimental factor could not be ruled out. Most CMV-associated TCR beta chains appeared to be HLA-restricted in a later analysis, and the HLA associations seemed to be driven largely by CMV exposure. Only TCR beta chains were sequenced in this cohort, and the absence of alpha or paired-chain data limited detectable features. A further reported finding was that TCR beta sequences accurately predicted the HLA-A and HLA-B alleles for most subjects in the first cohort. Immune exposure information for the cohort was limited to CMV serostatus. According to a later genetic analysis, donors in an Asian-associated ancestry cluster had fewer N-insertions in productive TCRs than the roughly 700-donor mean. In a later analysis, several top co-occurrence clusters were reported to appear linked to parvovirus B19, influenza, CMV and Epstein-Barr virus. In a later genetic analysis, a missense DCLRE1C variant was associated with V-gene and J-gene trimming of TCR beta chains, and the association was replicated in an independent cohort. At a false discovery rate of 0.05, a later analysis linked roughly 17,000 TCR beta sequences to specific HLA alleles. When HLA alleles, especially DR and DQ, strongly co-occurred, attributing TCR associations to individual alleles was difficult. The earlier analysis of some 560 of the donors excluded 15 to 20 rarely observed V segments, including chromosome 9 orphons, because counts were too low. Roughly uniform sequencing depth across donors was assumed in presence/absence analyses, although this assumption may not hold.

This clone was observed a few times. What antigen it recognizes has not been identified. Within one base of it there is no much larger clone, and no base qualities were kept. The cohort consisted of 670 or so healthy bone marrow donors. At the time of sampling, every cohort member was nominally healthy, though immune exposures that went unrecorded were likely present. The donor was CMV seropositive and belonged to the group of about 290 seropositive cohort members. Each donor provided a peripheral blood sample, and peripheral blood mononuclear cells were used for TCR beta sequencing. Genomic DNA was extracted from the blood cell samples with the Qiagen DNeasy Blood Extraction Kit. CDR1 is given as MNHNY and CDR2 as SVGAGI, both from the germline V gene (reference sequence). The CDR3 sequence holds 15 residues, the cysteine and phenylalanine included. Just CDR3 DNA is preserved here, 45 bases in frame from base 1. Trimming takes 6 bases off V and 5 bases off J; junction bases not matched to a gene: 11.

Library construction relied on the immunoSEQ multiplex PCR assay. For the multiplex PCR, a mixture combining 60 forward primers for TCR Vbeta segments and 13 reverse primers for TCR Jbeta segments was used. Amplification of the CDR3 region of rearranged TCR beta genes was performed with a multiplex PCR assay on genomic DNA. On the Illumina HiSeq System, the amplified TCR beta libraries were sequenced as 87-base-pair reads. As for the original processing: A later analysis counted about 80 million unique TCR beta chains across the 500 to 850 repertoires, and roughly 9.9 million of these chains were shared by at least two donors. Raw reads were error-corrected and collapsed into unique sequences with a nearest-neighbor algorithm that merged closely related sequences to remove PCR and sequencing errors. CDR3 sequences were aligned to IMGT reference sequences to assign V, D and J gene segments. Each retained sequence needed at least a six-nucleotide match to both a V gene segment and a J gene segment. A rearrangement was called productive if the CDR3 had no stop codons and remained in frame with V and J, and every other rearrangement was called non-productive. Following IMGT convention, CDR3 was defined as the stretch from the second conserved V-encoded cysteine up to the conserved J-encoded phenylalanine. Sequences without an unambiguous match to a single V gene segment were excluded from the earlier analysis of over 500 of the donors. In an earlier analysis of approximately 590 of the donors, V segments were called functional above 56.7% productive rearrangements and were called segregating when the between-donor standard deviation exceeded 5%. A statistical classification framework was built for diagnosing cytomegalovirus status from the catalog of TCR beta chain sequences. A later analysis assigned V and J genes by comparing TCR nucleotide sequences with IMGT/GENE-DB human TR gene sequences. In a later analysis, CDR3 sequences and most-parsimonious VDJ recombination scenarios were assigned using the TCRdist pipeline. In a later analysis, each TCR beta chain was defined by its CDR3 amino acid sequence together with its V-gene family, and reads without a unique V-gene family were excluded. As a way to deal with suspected cross-contamination and a sequencing artifact, a later analysis dropped 450 to 600 nucleotide sequences that were highly shared and had low generation probability. In a later analysis, a clonal expansion index was calculated for each public chain from normalized within-repertoire ranks of inferred template counts. In a later analysis, generation probabilities were computed with a VDJ recombination model fitted to out-of-frame rearrangements, and the resulting probabilities were checked against IGoR. In a later analysis, hypergeometric tests were used to score TCR-TCR, TCR-HLA and TCR-CMV co-occurrence, with a repertoire-size bias correction applied to TCR pairs. False discovery rates were estimated in a later analysis by permuting HLA or CMV assignments 20 times. In a later analysis, co-occurring TCRs were grouped with DBSCAN, and TCRdist sequence similarity was added when clustering was performed within HLA-allele-positive subsets. Repertoires with fewer than 30,000 or more than 120,000 public chains were left out of co-occurrence clustering, as were about 5 repertoires with anomalous nucleotide sharing. TCRdb's version of the immuneACCESS table is confined to in-frame rearrangements and falls short of the full clone set. An unresolved V gene accounts for under half of the shortfall where checked; the remainder is of unknown origin. V, J and clone size were drawn from that table, and D and trimming were deduced from the DNA. The sample includes around 150,000 clones, with roughly 78% observed a single time. The ten most abundant clones make up roughly 6% of the sample.

Sequenced material: PBMCs. The TCR comes from a man between 50 and 59 years old in good health and CMV-seropositive. Recombination connected TRBV6-6 to TRBJ2-3; TRBD2 agrees with 7 junctional bases. The DNA sequence reads TGTGCCAGCAGGGGGGGTGCGGGAGTGGGAGATACGCAGTATTTT. Translated, it gives CASRGGAGVGDTQYF.